Reported below is one T cell receptor (beta chain). At least ten counts were recorded for this clonotype. This clone's antigen is unknown. Base qualities are not at hand, and no much larger clone is one base apart. The run used an Illumina MiSeq. Through fastp at Q25 and MiXCR, TCRdb rebuilt clones from the public reads, retaining in-frame beta chains. Records with the same CDR3 protein are collapsed into one entry carrying the most frequent genes and DNA. Counted in this sample were about 5,800 distinct CDR3 sequences; over 7.5% of them appeared once. The top ten clonotypes cover around 5% of the sample. The sample belongs to a study. The sequence derives from a human donor with rheumatoid arthritis. The specimen sequenced was CD4+ T cells from synovial fluid.

The CDR3 here reads CASSEERRTDQETQYF. The nucleotides read TGTGCCAGCAGCGAGGAGCGGCGGACAGACCAAGAGACCCAGTACTTC. The sequence joins TRBV7-9 to TRBJ2-5, with a tentative D gene TRBD1 over 6 matching bases. Trimming takes 5 bases from V and 0 bases from J, and the germline ends sit 16 bases apart. The germline V gene (reference sequence) provides CDR1 SEHNR and CDR2 FQNEAQ. The CDR3 holds 16 amino acids from the cysteine to the phenylalanine. Only CDR3 DNA is held: 48 bases, read in frame from base 1.